Sequencing of this T cell receptor beta chain was carried out in a study of vaccination effects on CD4 cells after COVID-19. On the study more broadly: Researchers reported culturing over 1.5 million PBMC in each well, adding 8 to 10 IU/ml IL-2 and 10 ug/ml peptides.

Sequencing used immunoSEQ multiplex PCR; TCRdb keeps in-frame clones, though not all of them. The sample holds 8,000 to 10,000 clones; around 76% are singletons and the top ten take 9.5% to 14%. In regard to this clone: No antigen is known for it.

Following culture for around 9 days, CD4+ T cells were isolated. Participants each got two BNT162b2 or mRNA-1273 vaccine doses. Half the medium was swapped for IL-2 medium on days 3 and 7. From germline, CDR1 is KGHSH and CDR2 LQKENI. The germline V and J ends were trimmed by 6 bases and 0 bases, with 8 bases remaining between them. The CDR3 totals 13 residues. V usage is TRBV18 and J usage is TRBJ1-1; D uncertain. This sequence originates from a human donor who received a COVID-19 vaccine. The sample in question was CD4+ T cells from PBMCs cultured without peptide, obtained after COVID-19 vaccination. CDR3 sequence: CASSMVMNTEAFF. CDR3 coding DNA: TGTGCCAGCTCGATGGTGATGAACACTGAAGCTTTCTTT.